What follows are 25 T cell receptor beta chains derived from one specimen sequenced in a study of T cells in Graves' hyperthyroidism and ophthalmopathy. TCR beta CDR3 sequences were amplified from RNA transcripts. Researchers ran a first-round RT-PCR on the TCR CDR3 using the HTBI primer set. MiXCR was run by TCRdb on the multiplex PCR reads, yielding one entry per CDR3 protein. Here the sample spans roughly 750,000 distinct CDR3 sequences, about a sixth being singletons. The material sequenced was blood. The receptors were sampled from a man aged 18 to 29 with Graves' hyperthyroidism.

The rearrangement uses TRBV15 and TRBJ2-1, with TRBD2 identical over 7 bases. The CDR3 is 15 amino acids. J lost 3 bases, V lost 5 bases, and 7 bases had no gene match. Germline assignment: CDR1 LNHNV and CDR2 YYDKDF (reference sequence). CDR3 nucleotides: TGTGCCACCAGCGGGGGGGATAATTTCTACAATGAGCAGTTCTTC. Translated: CATSGGDNFYNEQFF.

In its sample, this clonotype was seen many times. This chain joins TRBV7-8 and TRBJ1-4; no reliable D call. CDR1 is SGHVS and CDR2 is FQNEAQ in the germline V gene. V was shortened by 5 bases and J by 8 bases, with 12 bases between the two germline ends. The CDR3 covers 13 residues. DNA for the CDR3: TGTGCCAGCAGCAGAAGCCCGGGGGAAAAACTGTTTTTT. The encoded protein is CASSRSPGEKLFF.

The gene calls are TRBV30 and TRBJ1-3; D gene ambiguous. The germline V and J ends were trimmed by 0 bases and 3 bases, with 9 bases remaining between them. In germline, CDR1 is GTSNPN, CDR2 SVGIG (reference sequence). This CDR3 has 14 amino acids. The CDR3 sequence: CAWSVQVFGNTIYF. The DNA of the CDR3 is TGTGCCTGGAGTGTACAAGTCTTTGGAAACACCATATATTTT.

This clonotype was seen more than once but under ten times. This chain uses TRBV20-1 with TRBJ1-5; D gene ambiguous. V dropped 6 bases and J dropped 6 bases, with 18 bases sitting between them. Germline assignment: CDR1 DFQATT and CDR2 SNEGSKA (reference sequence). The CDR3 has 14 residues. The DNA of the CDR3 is TGCAGTGCCGCCTCGGGAGCTATGGGTCAGCCCCAGCATTTT. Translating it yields CSAASGAMGQPQHF.

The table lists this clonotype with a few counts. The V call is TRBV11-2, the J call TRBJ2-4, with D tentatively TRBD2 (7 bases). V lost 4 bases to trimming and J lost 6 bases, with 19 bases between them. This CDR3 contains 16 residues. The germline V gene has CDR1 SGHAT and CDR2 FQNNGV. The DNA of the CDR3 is TGTGCCAGCAGCTCGTGGACTGGCGGGGGCCTAAACATTCAGTACTTC. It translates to CASSSWTGGGLNIQYF.

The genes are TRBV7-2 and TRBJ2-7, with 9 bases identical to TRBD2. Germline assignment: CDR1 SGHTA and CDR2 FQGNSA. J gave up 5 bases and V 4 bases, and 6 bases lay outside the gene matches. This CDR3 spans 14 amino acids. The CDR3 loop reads CASSSREGPHEQYF. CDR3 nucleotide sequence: TGTGCCAGCAGCTCGCGGGAGGGCCCCCACGAGCAGTACTTC.

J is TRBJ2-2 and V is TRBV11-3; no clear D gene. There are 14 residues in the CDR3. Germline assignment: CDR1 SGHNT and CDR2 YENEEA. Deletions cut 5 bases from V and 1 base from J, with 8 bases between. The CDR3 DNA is TGTGCCAGCAGCCCGGCAGGGAACACCGGGGAGCTGTTTTTT. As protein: CASSPAGNTGELFF.

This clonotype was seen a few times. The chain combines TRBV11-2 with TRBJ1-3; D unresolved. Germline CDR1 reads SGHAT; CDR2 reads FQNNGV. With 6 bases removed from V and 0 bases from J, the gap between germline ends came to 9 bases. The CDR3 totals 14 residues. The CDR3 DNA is TGTGCCAGCAGTTCCTGGGCCTCTGGAAACACCATATATTTT. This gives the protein CASSSWASGNTIYF. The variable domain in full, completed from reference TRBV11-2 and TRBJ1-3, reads EAGVAQSPRYKIIEKRQSVAFWCNPISGHATLYWYQQILGQGPKLLIQFQNNGVVDDSQLPKDRFSAERLKGVDSTLKIQPAKLEDSAVYLCASSSWASGNTIYFGEGSWLTVV.

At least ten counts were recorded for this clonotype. This CDR3 is CASSFLLTSGRGNEQFF. The CDR3 DNA sequence: TGTGCCAGCAGCTTCCTCCTAACTAGCGGGAGAGGTAATGAGCAGTTCTTC. The chain combines TRBV7-8 with TRBJ2-1, with 11 bases matching TRBD2. This CDR3 contains 17 residues. Looked up from germline, CDR1 is SGHVS and CDR2 is FQNEAQ. J gave up 7 bases and V 3 bases, and 11 bases lay outside the gene matches.

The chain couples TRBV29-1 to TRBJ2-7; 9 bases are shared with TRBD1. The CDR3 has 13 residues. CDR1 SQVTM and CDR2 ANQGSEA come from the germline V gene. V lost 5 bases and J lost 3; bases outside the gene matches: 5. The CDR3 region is CSVLRDRDYEQYF. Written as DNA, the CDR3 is TGCAGCGTTCTACGGGACAGGGACTACGAGCAGTACTTC.

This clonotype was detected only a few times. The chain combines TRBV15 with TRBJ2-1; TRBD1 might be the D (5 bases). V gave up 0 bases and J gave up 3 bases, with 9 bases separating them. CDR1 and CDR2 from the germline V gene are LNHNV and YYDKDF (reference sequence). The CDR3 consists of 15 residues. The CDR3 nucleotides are TGTGCCACCAGCAGAGATGGGGCAGACTACAATGAGCAGTTCTTC. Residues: CATSRDGADYNEQFF.

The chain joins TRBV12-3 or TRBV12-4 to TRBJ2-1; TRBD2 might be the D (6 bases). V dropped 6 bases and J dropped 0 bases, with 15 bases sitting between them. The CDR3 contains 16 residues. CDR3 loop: CASSPNLGGSYNEQFF. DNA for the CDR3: TGTGCCAGCAGCCCAAATCTGGGGGGCTCCTACAATGAGCAGTTCTTC.

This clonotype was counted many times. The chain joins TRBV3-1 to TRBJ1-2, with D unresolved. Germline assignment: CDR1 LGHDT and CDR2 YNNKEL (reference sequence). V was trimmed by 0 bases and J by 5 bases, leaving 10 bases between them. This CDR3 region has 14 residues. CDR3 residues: CASSQDPRVYGYTF. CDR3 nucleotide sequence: TGTGCCAGCAGCCAAGATCCCCGGGTTTATGGCTACACCTTC.

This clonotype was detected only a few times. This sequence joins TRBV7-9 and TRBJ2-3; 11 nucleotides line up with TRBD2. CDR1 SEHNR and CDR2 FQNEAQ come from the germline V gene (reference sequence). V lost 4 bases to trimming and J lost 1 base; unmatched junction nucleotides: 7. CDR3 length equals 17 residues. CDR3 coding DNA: TGTGCCAGCAGCTGGTTTACTAGCGGGAGAGGCACAGATACGCAGTATTTT. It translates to CASSWFTSGRGTDTQYF.

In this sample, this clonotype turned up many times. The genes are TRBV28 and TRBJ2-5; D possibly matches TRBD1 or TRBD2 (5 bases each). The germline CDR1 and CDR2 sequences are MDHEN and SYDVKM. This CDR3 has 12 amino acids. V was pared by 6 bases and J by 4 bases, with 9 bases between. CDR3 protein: CASRAGTETQYF. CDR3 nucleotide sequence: TGTGCCAGCAGAGCCGGGACAGAGACCCAGTACTTC.

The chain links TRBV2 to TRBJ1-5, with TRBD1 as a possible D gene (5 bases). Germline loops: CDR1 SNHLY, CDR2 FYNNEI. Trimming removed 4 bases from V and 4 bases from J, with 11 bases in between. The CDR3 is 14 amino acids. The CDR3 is CASSGTPGNQPQHF. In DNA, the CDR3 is TGTGCCAGCAGTGGGACACCGGGGAATCAGCCCCAGCATTTT.

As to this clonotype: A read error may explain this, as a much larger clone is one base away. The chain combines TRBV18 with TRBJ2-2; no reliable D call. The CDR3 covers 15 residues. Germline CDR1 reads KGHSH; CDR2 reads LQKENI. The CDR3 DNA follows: TGTTCCAGCTCGCGGAAAGCCCTGGGGACCGGGGAGCTGTTTTTT. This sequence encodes CSSSRKALGTGELFF.

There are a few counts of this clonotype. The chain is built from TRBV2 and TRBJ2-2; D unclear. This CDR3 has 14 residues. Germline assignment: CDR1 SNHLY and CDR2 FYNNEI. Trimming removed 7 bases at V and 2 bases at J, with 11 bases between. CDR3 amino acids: CASTRHANTGELFF. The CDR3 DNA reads TGTGCCAGCACCAGACACGCTAACACCGGGGAGCTGTTTTTT.

The CDR3 nucleotides read TGTGCCAGCAGCCTTTTCACGACAGGGTCATCGGATACGCAGTATTTT. Protein product: CASSLFTTGSSDTQYF. The V and J genes are TRBV7-9 and TRBJ2-3; 7 bases agree with TRBD1. There are 16 residues in the CDR3. CDR1 and CDR2 from the germline V gene are SEHNR and FQNEAQ (reference sequence). Losses at the gene ends were 5 bases for V and 6 bases for J; bases not matched to a gene: 14.

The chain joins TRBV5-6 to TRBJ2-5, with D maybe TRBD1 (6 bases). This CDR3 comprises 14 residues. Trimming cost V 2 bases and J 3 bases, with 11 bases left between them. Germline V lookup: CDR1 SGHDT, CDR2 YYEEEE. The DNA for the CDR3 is TGTGCCAGCAGCTTAAACAGGGCCGAAGAGACCCAGTACTTC. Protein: CASSLNRAEETQYF.

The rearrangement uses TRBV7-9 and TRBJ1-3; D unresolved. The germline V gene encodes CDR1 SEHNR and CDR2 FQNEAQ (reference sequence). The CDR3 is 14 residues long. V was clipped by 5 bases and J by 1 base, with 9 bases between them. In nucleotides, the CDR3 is TGTGCCAGCAGCCAGTGGCGGTCTGGAAACACCATATATTTT. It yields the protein CASSQWRSGNTIYF.

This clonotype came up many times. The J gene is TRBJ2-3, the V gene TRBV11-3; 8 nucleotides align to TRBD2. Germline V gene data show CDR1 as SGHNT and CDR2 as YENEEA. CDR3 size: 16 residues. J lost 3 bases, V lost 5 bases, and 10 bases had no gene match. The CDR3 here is CASSPWDSGTTDTQYF. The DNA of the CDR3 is TGTGCCAGCAGCCCTTGGGATAGCGGGACAACAGATACGCAGTATTTT. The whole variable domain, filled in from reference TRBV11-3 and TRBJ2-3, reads EAGVVQSPRYKIIEKKQPVAFWCNPISGHNTLYWYLQNLGQGPELLIRYENEEAVDDSQLPKDRFSAERLKGVDSTLKIQPAELGDSAVYLCASSPWDSGTTDTQYFGPGTRLTVL.

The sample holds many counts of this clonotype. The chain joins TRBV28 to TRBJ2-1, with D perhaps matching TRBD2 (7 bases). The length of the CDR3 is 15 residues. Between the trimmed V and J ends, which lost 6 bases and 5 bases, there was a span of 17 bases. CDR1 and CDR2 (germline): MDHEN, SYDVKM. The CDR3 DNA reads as TGTGCCAGCAGCCAGAGGGGGGGGCGAGACAATGAGCAGTTCTTC. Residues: CASSQRGGRDNEQFF.

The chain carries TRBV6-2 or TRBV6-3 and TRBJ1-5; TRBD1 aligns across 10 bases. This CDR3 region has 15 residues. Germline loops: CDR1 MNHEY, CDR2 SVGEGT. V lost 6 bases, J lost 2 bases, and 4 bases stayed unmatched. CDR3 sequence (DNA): TGTGCCAGCAGAGACAGGGGGCTTGGCAATCAGCCCCAGCATTTT. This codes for CASRDRGLGNQPQHF.

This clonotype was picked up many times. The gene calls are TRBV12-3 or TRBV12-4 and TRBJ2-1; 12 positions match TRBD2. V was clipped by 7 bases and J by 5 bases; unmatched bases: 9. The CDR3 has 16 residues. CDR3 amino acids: CASIVTSGGPHNEQFF. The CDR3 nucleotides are TGTGCCAGCATCGTGACTAGCGGGGGCCCCCACAATGAGCAGTTCTTC.